A single sample gave rise to the 22 T cell receptor beta chains below, sequenced in a study of blood T cell repertoires in COVID-19. Sequencing was performed with immunoSEQ multiplex PCR; in TCRdb, only in-frame clones are kept and a portion is missing. The sample has roughly 110,000 clones, about 80% seen once. Input material: peripheral blood. These receptors were taken from a man between 65 and 79 years old with acute or convalescent COVID-19.

The chain recombines TRBV6-2 or TRBV6-3 with TRBJ2-5, with 9 positions matching TRBD1. The CDR3 totals 15 residues. The V gene end was trimmed by 6 bases and the J gene end by 4 bases; junction bases not matched to a gene: 9. CDR1 and CDR2 (germline): MNHEY, SVGEGT. The CDR3 DNA is TGTGCCAGCAGGCCTCCGGGACAGGGAGGAGAGACCCAGTACTTC. Its translation is CASRPPGQGGETQYF.

This chain uses TRBV7-3 with TRBJ1-1; no clear D gene. Germline V CDR1 and CDR2: SGHTA, FQGTGA. This CDR3 spans 13 amino acids. With 2 bases removed from V and 4 bases from J, the gap between germline ends came to 8 bases. The CDR3 DNA follows: TGTGCCAGCAGCTTAGCGGCCTTCACTGAAGCTTTCTTT. Residues: CASSLAAFTEAFF.

V and J are TRBV7-2 and TRBJ2-3; 7 positions agree with TRBD2. The CDR3 is made up of 15 amino acids. Germline V lookup: CDR1 SGHTA, CDR2 FQGNSA. V trimming: 4 bases; J trimming: 2 bases; junction bases outside the gene matches: 6. CDR3 protein: CASSSRLAYTDTQYF. CDR3 sequence (DNA): TGTGCCAGCAGCTCTCGACTAGCCTACACAGATACGCAGTATTTT.

The V call is TRBV4-3, the J call TRBJ2-2; the D is unclear. V lost 3 bases and J lost 1, with 6 bases in between. From germline, CDR1 is LGHNA and CDR2 YSLEER. This CDR3 is 14 amino acids long. DNA of the CDR3: TGCGCCAGCAGCCATCAGGAGAACACCGGGGAGCTGTTTTTT. It translates to CASSHQENTGELFF.

The chain is built from TRBV19 and TRBJ1-5; D is undetermined. CDR1 is LNHDA and CDR2 is SQIVND in the germline V gene (reference sequence). V lost 5 bases and J lost 6, with 11 bases in between. The CDR3 is 13 residues long. The chain's CDR3 is CASSGSLAQPQHF. In nucleotides, the CDR3 is TGTGCCAGTAGTGGGTCGCTAGCTCAGCCCCAGCATTTT.

This chain uses TRBV10-2 with TRBJ2-3; weak D call: TRBD1 (6 bases). The germline V gene encodes CDR1 WSHSY and CDR2 SAAADI. The length of the CDR3 is 14 residues. The germline V and J ends were trimmed by 7 bases and 0 bases, with 11 bases remaining between them. CDR3 amino acids: CASKSTGSTDTQYF. The CDR3 region has the DNA TGCGCCAGCAAATCAACAGGGAGCACAGATACGCAGTATTTT.

The rearrangement uses TRBV13 and TRBJ1-1; tentative D call: TRBD1 (6 bases). Germline CDR1 is PRHDT and CDR2 is FYEKMQ (reference sequence). This CDR3 contains 14 residues. Trimming cost V 1 base and J 6 bases, with 12 bases left between them. The CDR3 is CASSLEAAGAEAFF. The CDR3 nucleotides read TGTGCCAGCAGCTTAGAGGCGGCAGGGGCTGAAGCTTTCTTT. Supplemented by reference TRBV13 and TRBJ1-1, the full variable domain reads AAGVIQSPRHLIKEKRETATLKCYPIPRHDTVYWYQQGPGQDPQFLISFYEKMQSDKGSIPDRFSAQQFSDYHSELNMSSLELGDSALYFCASSLEAAGAEAFFGQGTRLTVV.

The V call is TRBV6-6, the J call TRBJ2-2; D remains unclear. Trimming cost V 7 bases and J 0 bases, with 6 bases left between them. Germline V gene sequence: CDR1 MNHNY, CDR2 SVGAGI (reference sequence). The CDR3 length is 13 residues. CDR3 protein: CASKAANTGELFF. For the CDR3, the DNA is TGTGCCAGCAAGGCGGCGAACACCGGGGAGCTGTTTTTT.

V gene TRBV7-9 combines with J gene TRBJ1-1; TRBD1 aligns across 9 bases. The junction had 17 bases not matched to a gene; V was cut back by 4 bases and J by 5 bases. In germline, CDR1 is SEHNR, CDR2 FQNEAQ (reference sequence). This CDR3 has 18 residues. CDR3 protein: CASSSSGLIGQGNTEAFF. The DNA for the CDR3 is TGTGCCAGCAGCTCATCGGGCCTCATAGGACAGGGGAATACTGAAGCTTTCTTT.

The V call is TRBV11-1, the J call TRBJ1-4, with no clear D. Looked up from germline, CDR1 is SGHAT and CDR2 is FQDESV (reference sequence). V lost 5 bases to trimming and J lost 5 bases, with 9 bases between them. This CDR3 comprises 13 residues. The CDR3 is CASSHPVNEKLFF. The CDR3 bases are TGTGCCAGCAGCCATCCAGTGAATGAAAAACTGTTTTTT.

The DNA for the CDR3 is TGTGCCAGCAGCCAGGAACTAGCAAACACCGGGGAGCTGTTTTTT. Encoded protein: CASSQELANTGELFF. The chain links TRBV3-1 (or the pseudogene TRBV3-2) to TRBJ2-2, with D possibly being TRBD2 (6 bases). Per germline, CDR1 LGHDT and CDR2 YNNKEL (reference sequence). V lost 3 bases to trimming and J lost 2 bases, with 10 bases between them. CDR3 length equals 15 residues.

The CDR3 nucleotides read TGTGCCAGCAGTGAAAGAGCCGTACTAGCGGGGACAGATACGCAGTATTTT. As protein: CASSERAVLAGTDTQYF. This sequence joins TRBV2 and TRBJ2-3; the match to TRBD2 covers 10 bases. The junction had 8 bases not matched to a gene; V was cut back by 2 bases and J by 3 bases. Per the germline V gene, CDR1 is SNHLY and CDR2 is FYNNEI. The CDR3 consists of 17 residues. Full variable domain (rest looked up from reference TRBV2 and TRBJ2-3): EPEVTQTPSHQVTQMGQEVILRCVPISNHLYFYWYRQILGQKVEFLVSFYNNEISEKSEIFDDQFSVERPDGSNFTLKIRSTKLEDSAMYFCASSERAVLAGTDTQYFGPGTRLTVL.

The chain links TRBV5-1 to TRBJ1-1; D perhaps matches TRBD1 (5 bases). The V and J ends lost 0 bases and 4 bases respectively, with 13 bases between them. CDR3 length: 15 amino acids. The germline CDR1 and CDR2 sequences are SGHRS and YFSETQ. CDR3 nucleotides: TGCGCCAGCAGCTTGGCCGTAGGGAGGGGCACTGAAGCTTTCTTT. This codes for CASSLAVGRGTEAFF.

The chain employs TRBV9 and TRBJ1-3, with 7 bases identical to TRBD1. With V trimmed by 4 bases and J by 0 bases, 7 bases remained unmatched. The CDR3 has 16 amino acids. CDR1 is SGDLS and CDR2 is YYNGEE in the germline V gene. The CDR3 coding sequence is TGTGCCAGCAGCCCGTCGGGACAGCGCTCTGGAAACACCATATATTTT. Its translation: CASSPSGQRSGNTIYF.

V gene TRBV7-9 combines with J gene TRBJ1-2; D gene uncertain. V gave up 2 bases and J gave up 9 bases, with 13 bases separating them. Germline assignment: CDR1 SEHNR and CDR2 FQNEAQ (reference sequence). The CDR3 sequence is 13 residues long. CDR3 amino acids: CASSLTRIYRYTF. The DNA of the CDR3 is TGTGCCAGCAGCTTAACGAGGATTTATCGCTACACCTTC.

The chain is built from TRBV28 and TRBJ1-1; 10 bases fit TRBD1. CDR3 length: 13 residues. Unmatched junction bases numbered 4, after V lost 8 bases and J lost 4 bases. CDR1 and CDR2 from the germline V gene are MDHEN and SYDVKM. For the CDR3, the DNA is TGTGCCAGCCGGACAGGGGGATTCACTGAAGCTTTCTTT. Protein sequence: CASRTGGFTEAFF.

CDR3 region: CASSPAGFNEQFF. The DNA of the CDR3 is TGTGCCAGCAGCCCAGCGGGGTTTAATGAGCAGTTCTTC. The chain carries TRBV28 and TRBJ2-1, with 7 bases that match TRBD2. The CDR3 is made up of 13 amino acids. The V gene's germline CDR1 is MDHEN and CDR2 SYDVKM. V lost 6 bases to trimming and J lost 7 bases; unmatched junction nucleotides: 6.

The chain links TRBV5-1 to TRBJ1-6; 9 positions agree with TRBD1. Unmatched junction bases numbered 4, after V lost 4 bases and J lost 8 bases. The germline V gene encodes CDR1 SGHRS and CDR2 YFSETQ. The CDR3 is made up of 14 amino acids. The CDR3 loop reads CASSRDRVDSPLHF. In DNA form, the CDR3 reads TGCGCCAGCAGCCGGGACAGGGTCGATTCACCCCTCCACTTT.

The chain combines TRBV7-8 with TRBJ2-2, with TRBD1 matching 10 bases. This CDR3 has 14 residues. The ends lost 5 bases at V and 6 bases at J; junction bases unmatched: 3. Looked up from germline, CDR1 is SGHVS and CDR2 is FQNEAQ. The CDR3 nucleotides read TGTGCCAGCAGCACCGGACAGGGGGCCGGGGAGCTGTTTTTT. Translated: CASSTGQGAGELFF. Combining the CDR3 with reference TRBV7-8 and TRBJ2-2 gives the whole variable domain GAGVSQSPRYKVAKRGQDVALRCDPISGHVSLFWYQQALGQGPEFLTYFQNEAQLDKSGLPSDRFFAERPEGSVSTLKIQRTQQEDSAVYLCASSTGQGAGELFFGEGSRLTVL.

About this clone itself: At the DNA level, this CDR3 is encoded by other sequences in the same sample as well. The chain couples TRBV15 to TRBJ1-6, with D possibly matching TRBD1 (5 bases). Trimming cost V 0 bases and J 8 bases, with 8 bases left between them. Germline V CDR1 and CDR2: LNHNV, YYDKDF (reference sequence). The CDR3 covers 14 residues. The CDR3 bases are TGTGCCACCAGCAGAGAACGGGGGGATTCACCCCTCCACTTT. Translation: CATSRERGDSPLHF. Looking up the rest from reference TRBV15 and TRBJ1-6 gives the full variable domain: DAMVIQNPRYQVTQFGKPVTLSCSQTLNHNVMYWYQQKSSQAPKLLFHYYDKDFNNEADTPDNFQSRRPNTSFCFLDIRSPGLGDTAMYLCATSRERGDSPLHFGNGTRLTVT.

The V call is TRBV7-7, the J call TRBJ2-2, with 7 bases that match TRBD2. V lost 5 bases and J lost 6; bases outside the gene matches: 9. The germline V gene encodes CDR1 SSHAT and CDR2 FNYEAQ (reference sequence). The CDR3 is made up of 15 amino acids. The CDR3 loop reads CASSLSGGGSGELFF. CDR3 coding DNA: TGTGCCAGCAGCCTTTCGGGGGGAGGCTCCGGGGAGCTGTTTTTT.

J is TRBJ1-1 and V is TRBV29-1, with D perhaps matching TRBD1 (6 bases). The CDR3 has 13 residues. Germline values: CDR1 SQVTM, CDR2 ANQGSEA. Trimming pared 7 bases from V and 0 bases from J, leaving 12 bases between. CDR3 residues: CSAAGGLNTEAFF. In nucleotides, the CDR3 is TGCAGCGCGGCGGGGGGGCTGAACACTGAAGCTTTCTTT.